This TCR beta chain was found in a study of shared clonotypes between healthy human individuals. Study outcomes and limitations: Sequencing depth was expected to affect clonotype sharing among donors. The sharing of about 5% of naive CD4 clonotypes was seen across a few donors. The authors sampled blood alone, and tissue repertoires likely differ.

With regard to this clone: Antigen unknown.

In the authors' workflow: From ImmunoSEQ came sequences covering only the junction and carrying no quality scores, so filtering differed. This table comes from immunoSEQ multiplex PCR, and its TCRdb copy is limited to in-frame clones, with some not included. That table furnishes V, J and clone size, whereas the DNA furnished D and trimming. The data show a few million clones, approximately 90% seen once. V dropped 7 bases and J dropped 5; count of bases not matched to a gene: 17. The CDR3 has 17 residues. Germline loops: CDR1 ENHRY, CDR2 SYGVKD. The sequence was collected from a man aged 18 to 29 in good health. This chain links TRBV10-3 with TRBJ2-7, with TRBD1 matching over 10 bases. Specimen: naive CD4+ T cells sorted from blood. Sample subset: CD45RA+ positively selected. The CDR3 bases are TGTGCCATCAATGCGGCCTGGGGACAGGGGTCCATCCACGAGCAGTACTTC. Amino acid sequence: CAINAAWGQGSIHEQYF.